The clone carrying this TCR beta chain was seen repeatedly, ten times or more. Its cognate antigen is unknown. The data were taken from a study of regulatory T cells in long-lasting Graves disease. Study outcomes and limitations: What was studied was peripheral blood only, and not thyroid tissue.

CDR3 regions were amplified by Arm-PCR using iRepertoire HTBI primers to build TCR beta libraries. TCRdb itself ran the multiplex PCR reads through MiXCR, one entry per CDR3 protein. The sample records 450,000 to 600,000 distinct CDR3 sequences, roughly 14% being singletons. This sample's time point: newly diagnosed GD, antithyroid drugs for less than 3 months. PBMC-extracted RNA yielded the TCR library. Trimming pared 0 bases from V and 3 bases from J, leaving 6 bases between. This CDR3 spans 13 amino acids. From germline, CDR1 is LNHNV and CDR2 YYDKDF (reference sequence). This sample also belongs to another study, concerning T cells in Graves' hyperthyroidism and ophthalmopathy.

The V call is TRBV15, the J call TRBJ2-7; D is uncertain. The TCR sequence derives from a man aged 25 to 40 with Graves disease. The sequences come from peripheral blood mononuclear cells (PBMCs), collected at new diagnosis, from a patient treated with antithyroid drugs. The CDR3 region is CATSRDPIYEQYF. The DNA for the CDR3 is TGTGCCACCAGCAGAGACCCCATCTACGAGCAGTACTTC.